The T cell receptor (beta chain) under discussion was sequenced for a study of blood T cell repertoires in COVID-19. Turning to the study itself: The study drew acute and convalescent COVID-19 samples from the United States, Italy and Spain. PBMCs, B-cell-depleted T cells, or T cells provided the cDNA or gDNA that made up the material.

V lost 2 bases to trimming and J lost 7 bases; unmatched junction nucleotides: 6. The CDR3 is 15 amino acids. Germline V gene lookup returns CDR1 MNHEY and CDR2 SVGEGT. Authors' processing steps: Scientists estimated how many nucleated cells there were by amplifying reference gene primers. TCRdb's copy holds only in-frame clones and misses some; the assay was immunoSEQ multiplex PCR. V and J calls and clone size are as listed in that table; D and trimming were resolved from the DNA. The sample includes about 180,000 clones, 87% seen only once; the top ten take about 1.6%. The receptor was derived from a woman between 50 and 59 years old with acute or convalescent COVID-19. The rearrangement links TRBV6-2 or TRBV6-3 to TRBJ1-2; 11 bases align to TRBD1. Sequenced material: peripheral blood. CDR3 DNA sequence: TGTGCCAGCAGTTACCCGTGGACAGGGGGCGTTGGCTACACCTTC. Translated: CASSYPWTGGVGYTF.